A selection of T cell receptor beta chains follows, all from one sample in a study of technical replicates of blood from a few donors. The data were produced by immunoSEQ multiplex PCR, yet TCRdb's version contains in-frame clones alone and is incomplete. The sample has more than 90,000 clones, nearly 97% seen once. Sequencing input: T cells isolated from PBMCs. These receptors all stem from a human donor in good health. CDR3s include the opening cysteine and the closing phenylalanine or tryptophan. The D gene is left open where the match is weak. Size tells how often a clone was seen (once, few, many) or the class of an expanded clone, and some rows leave it out.

j_call d_call v_call clone_size cdr3_aa cdr3_nt
TRBJ2-5 NA TRBV30 NA CAWSVSSTAETQYF TGTGCCTGGAGTGTTTCTTCGACAGCGGAGACCCAGTACTTC
TRBJ1-5 NA TRBV28 few CASSLAPRPQHF TGTGCCAGCAGTTTGGCACCACGGCCCCAGCATTTT
TRBJ2-7 TRBD1 TRBV19 NA CAISQGPAYEQYF TGTGCCATTTCACAGGGGCCAGCCTACGAGCAGTACTTC
TRBJ1-1 TRBD1 TRBV5-1 NA CASSSPLGQGSTEAFF TGCGCCAGCAGCTCCCCTCTGGGACAGGGGAGCACTGAAGCTTTCTTT
TRBJ1-1 NA TRBV29-1 NA CSAGSYTEAFF TGCAGCGCAGGAAGCTACACTGAAGCTTTCTTT
TRBJ1-5 NA TRBV27 NA CASSFEQGSNQPQHF TGTGCCAGCAGTTTTGAACAGGGCAGCAATCAGCCCCAGCATTTT
TRBJ2-7 NA TRBV28 NA CASSLVLLFRGLTYEQYF TGTGCCAGCAGTTTAGTCTTACTCTTCAGAGGATTAACCTACGAGCAGTACTTC
TRBJ2-5 TRBD1 TRBV11-2 NA CASSFNRGIETQYF TGTGCCAGCAGCTTTAACAGGGGTATAGAGACCCAGTACTTC
TRBJ1-5 NA TRBV6-1 NA CASNSDLRQPQHF TGTGCCAGCAATAGCGATTTAAGGCAGCCCCAGCATTTT
TRBJ1-4 TRBD1 TRBV28 NA CASSFPPGGEKLFF TGTGCCAGCAGTTTTCCGCCAGGGGGTGAAAAACTGTTTTTT
TRBJ2-3 NA TRBV28 NA CASSPFGRGRDTQYF TGTGCCAGCAGCCCCTTTGGCAGGGGAAGGGATACGCAGTATTTT
TRBJ2-7 TRBD1 TRBV7-6 NA CASSRTRDRGYEQYF TGTGCCAGCAGCCGAACACGGGACAGGGGCTACGAGCAGTACTTC
TRBJ2-5 NA TRBV5-4 NA CASSFPGGLETQYF TGTGCCAGCAGCTTTCCGGGGGGCTTGGAGACCCAGTACTTC
TRBJ1-1 NA TRBV5-6 NA CASSLEWGTTNTEAFF TGTGCCAGCAGCTTGGAGTGGGGGACAACAAACACTGAAGCTTTCTTT
TRBJ1-1 NA TRBV7-9 NA CASSLEHPNTEAFF TGTGCCAGCAGCTTAGAACACCCGAACACTGAAGCTTTCTTT
TRBJ2-2 NA TRBV21-1 NA CASSKARWSLDDTGELFF TGTGCCAGCAGCAAAGCGCGGTGGTCTTTAGATGATACCGGGGAGCTGTTTTTT
TRBJ2-1 NA TRBV11-3 NA CASSREAGNEQFF TGTGCCAGCAGCAGGGAGGCGGGCAATGAGCAGTTCTTC
TRBJ2-7 NA TRBV6-4 NA CATSHDSGEQYF TGTGCCACCTCTCACGACAGTGGCGAGCAGTACTTC
TRBJ2-1 TRBD2 TRBV7-9 NA CASSVTSGRYNEQFF TGTGCCAGCAGCGTGACTAGCGGGAGATACAATGAGCAGTTCTTC
TRBJ2-1 NA TRBV7-6 NA CASSLGLAPNEQFF TGTGCCAGCAGCTTAGGTCTAGCGCCAAATGAGCAGTTCTTC
TRBJ2-7 NA TRBV6-1 NA CASSRVDSSYEQYF TGTGCCAGCAGTCGAGTGGACAGCTCCTACGAGCAGTACTTC
TRBJ2-7 TRBD1 TRBV5-6 once CASSRRDRVVQYF TGTGCCAGCAGCCGCCGAGACAGGGTGGTGCAGTACTTC
TRBJ2-1 TRBD1 TRBV6-6 once CASRAQTGDLNEQFF TGTGCCAGCAGGGCACAGACAGGGGATTTGAATGAGCAGTTCTTC
TRBJ2-2 NA TRBV10-3 NA CAISPEGAGELFF TGTGCCATCAGTCCTGAAGGGGCCGGGGAGCTGTTTTTT
TRBJ2-7 TRBD2 TRBV19 NA CASSIDDSGSASYEQYF TGTGCCAGTAGTATAGACGATAGCGGGAGTGCCTCCTACGAGCAGTACTTC
TRBJ1-6 NA TRBV9 once CASSPPGGLGAPLHF TGTGCCAGCAGCCCTCCCGGGGGGCTAGGAGCACCCCTCCACTTT
TRBJ1-1 NA TRBV28 NA CASTRDLTFEAFF TGTGCCAGCACCCGCGATCTCACGTTTGAAGCTTTCTTT
TRBJ2-1 NA TRBV20-1 NA CSGTGYNEQFF TGCAGTGGTACAGGTTACAATGAGCAGTTCTTC
TRBJ2-5 TRBD1 TRBV10-3 once CAISESTGQGRGETQYF TGTGCCATCAGTGAGTCTACGGGACAGGGAAGAGGAGAGACCCAGTACTTC